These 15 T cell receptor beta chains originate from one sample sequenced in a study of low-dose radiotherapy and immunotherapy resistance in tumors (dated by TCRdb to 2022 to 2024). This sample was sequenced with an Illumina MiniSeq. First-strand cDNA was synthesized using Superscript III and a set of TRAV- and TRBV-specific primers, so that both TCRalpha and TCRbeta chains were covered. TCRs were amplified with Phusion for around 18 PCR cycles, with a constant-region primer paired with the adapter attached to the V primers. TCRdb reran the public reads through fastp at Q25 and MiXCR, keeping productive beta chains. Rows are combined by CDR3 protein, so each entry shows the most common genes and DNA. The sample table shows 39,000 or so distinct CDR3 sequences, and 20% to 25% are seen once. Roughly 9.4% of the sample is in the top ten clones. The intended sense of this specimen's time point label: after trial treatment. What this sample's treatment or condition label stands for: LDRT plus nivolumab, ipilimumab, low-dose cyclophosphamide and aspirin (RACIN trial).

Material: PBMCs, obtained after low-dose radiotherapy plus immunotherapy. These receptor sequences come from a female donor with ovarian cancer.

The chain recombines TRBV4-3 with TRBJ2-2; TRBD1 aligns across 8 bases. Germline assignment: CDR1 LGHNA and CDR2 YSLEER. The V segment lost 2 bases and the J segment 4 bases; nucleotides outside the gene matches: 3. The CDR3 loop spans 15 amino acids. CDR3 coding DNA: TGCGCCAGCAGCCAATTGCAGGGGGCCACCGGGGAGCTGTTTTTT. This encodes CASSQLQGATGELFF.

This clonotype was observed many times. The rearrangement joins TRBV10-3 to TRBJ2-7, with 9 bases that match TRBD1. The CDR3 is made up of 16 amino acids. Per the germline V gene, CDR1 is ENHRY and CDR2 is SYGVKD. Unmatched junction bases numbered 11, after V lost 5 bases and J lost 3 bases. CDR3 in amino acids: CAISPTADRGFYEQYF. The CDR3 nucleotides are TGTGCCATCAGTCCAACCGCCGACAGGGGGTTCTACGAGCAGTACTTC.

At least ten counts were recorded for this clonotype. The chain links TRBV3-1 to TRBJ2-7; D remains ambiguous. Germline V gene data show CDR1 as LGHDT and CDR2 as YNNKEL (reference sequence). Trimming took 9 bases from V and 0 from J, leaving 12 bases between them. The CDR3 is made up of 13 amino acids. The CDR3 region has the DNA TGTGCCAGTACAGACCCGAGCTCCTACGAGCAGTACTTC. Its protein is CASTDPSSYEQYF.

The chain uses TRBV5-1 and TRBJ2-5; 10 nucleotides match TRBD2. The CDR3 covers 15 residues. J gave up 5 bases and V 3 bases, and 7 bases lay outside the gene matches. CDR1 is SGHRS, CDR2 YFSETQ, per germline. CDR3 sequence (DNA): TGCGCCAGCAGCTATGAGACTAGCGGGTACGAGACCCAGTACTTC. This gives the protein CASSYETSGYETQYF.

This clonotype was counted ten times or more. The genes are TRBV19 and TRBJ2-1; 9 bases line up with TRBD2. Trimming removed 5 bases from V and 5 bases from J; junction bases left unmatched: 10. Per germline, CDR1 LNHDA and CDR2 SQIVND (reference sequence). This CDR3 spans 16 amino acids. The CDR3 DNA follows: TGTGCCAGTAGTGTCATTCTAGCGGGACAAAACAATGAGCAGTTCTTC. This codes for CASSVILAGQNNEQFF.

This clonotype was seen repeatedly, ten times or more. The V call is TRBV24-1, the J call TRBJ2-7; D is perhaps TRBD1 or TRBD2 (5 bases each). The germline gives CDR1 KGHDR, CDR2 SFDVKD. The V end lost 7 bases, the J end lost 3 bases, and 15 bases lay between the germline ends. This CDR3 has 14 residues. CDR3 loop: CATSDTGADYEQYF. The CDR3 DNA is TGTGCCACCAGCGACACCGGGGCCGACTACGAGCAGTACTTC.

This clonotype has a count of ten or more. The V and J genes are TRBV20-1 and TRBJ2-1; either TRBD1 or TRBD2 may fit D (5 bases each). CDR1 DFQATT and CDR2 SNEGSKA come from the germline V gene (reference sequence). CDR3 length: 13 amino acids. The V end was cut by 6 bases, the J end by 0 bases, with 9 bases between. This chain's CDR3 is CSAHGTSYNEQFF. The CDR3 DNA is TGCAGTGCCCACGGGACCTCCTACAATGAGCAGTTCTTC.

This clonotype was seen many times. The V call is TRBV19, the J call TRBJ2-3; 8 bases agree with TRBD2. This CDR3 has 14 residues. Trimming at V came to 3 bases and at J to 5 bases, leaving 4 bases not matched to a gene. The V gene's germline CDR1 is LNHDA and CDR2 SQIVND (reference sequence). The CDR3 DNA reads TGTGCCAGTAGTATCGCGGGGGGCGGAGATACGCAGTATTTT. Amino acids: CASSIAGGGDTQYF.

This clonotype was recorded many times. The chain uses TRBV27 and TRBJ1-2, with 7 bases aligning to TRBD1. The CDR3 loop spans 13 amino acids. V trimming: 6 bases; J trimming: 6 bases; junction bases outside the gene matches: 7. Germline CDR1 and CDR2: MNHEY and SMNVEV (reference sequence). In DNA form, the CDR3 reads TGTGCCAGCAGCCGATACAGGGGCCATGGCTACACCTTC. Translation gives CASSRYRGHGYTF.

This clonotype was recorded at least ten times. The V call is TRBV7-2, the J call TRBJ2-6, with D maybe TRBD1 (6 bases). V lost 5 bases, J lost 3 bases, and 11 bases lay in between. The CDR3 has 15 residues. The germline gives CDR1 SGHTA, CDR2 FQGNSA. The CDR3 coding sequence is TGTGCCAGCAGCCGACGGACAGTTGGGGCCAACGTCCTGACTTTC. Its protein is CASSRRTVGANVLTF. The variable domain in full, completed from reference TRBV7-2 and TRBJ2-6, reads GAGVSQSPSNKVTEKGKDVELRCDPISGHTALYWYRQSLGQGLEFLIYFQGNSAPDKSGLPSDRFSAERTGGSVSTLTIQRTQQEDSAVYLCASSRRTVGANVLTFGAGSRLTVL.

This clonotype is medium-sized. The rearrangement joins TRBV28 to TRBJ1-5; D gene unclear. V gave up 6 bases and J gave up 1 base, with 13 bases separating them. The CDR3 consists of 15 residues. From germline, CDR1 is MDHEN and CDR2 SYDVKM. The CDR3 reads CASRGGGYSNQPQHF. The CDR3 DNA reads TGTGCCAGCAGAGGTGGAGGGTACAGCAATCAGCCCCAGCATTTT. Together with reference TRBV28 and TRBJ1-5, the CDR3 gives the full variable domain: DVKVTQSSRYLVKRTGEKVFLECVQDMDHENMFWYRQDPGLGLRLIYFSYDVKMKEKGDIPEGYSVSREKKERFSLILESASTNQTSMYLCASRGGGYSNQPQHFGDGTRLSIL.

CDR3 sequence (DNA): TGTGCCAGCCATAGGGGGGCCTACGAGCAGTACTTC. Its translation: CASHRGAYEQYF. The gene calls are TRBV28 and TRBJ2-7; D possibly uses TRBD1 or TRBD2 (6 bases each). This CDR3 is built from 12 residues. Germline assignment: CDR1 MDHEN and CDR2 SYDVKM. Between the trimmed V and J ends, which lost 8 bases and 2 bases, there was a span of 10 bases.

The CDR3 DNA reads TGTGCCAGCAGTTACGGGTTAGAGCAGCCCCAGCATTTT. This codes for CASSYGLEQPQHF. The chain joins TRBV6-2 or TRBV6-3 to TRBJ1-5; D is unresolved. Trimming removed 2 bases at V and 7 bases at J, with 9 bases between. The CDR3 sequence is 13 residues long. Germline V gene lookup returns CDR1 MNHEY and CDR2 SVGEGT.

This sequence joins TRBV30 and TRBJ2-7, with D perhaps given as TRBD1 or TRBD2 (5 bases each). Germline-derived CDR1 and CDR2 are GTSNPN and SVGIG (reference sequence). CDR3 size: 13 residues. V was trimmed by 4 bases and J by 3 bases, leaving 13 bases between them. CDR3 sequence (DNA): TGTGCCTGGACCGAGGGGCAGAACTACGAGCAGTACTTC. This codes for CAWTEGQNYEQYF.

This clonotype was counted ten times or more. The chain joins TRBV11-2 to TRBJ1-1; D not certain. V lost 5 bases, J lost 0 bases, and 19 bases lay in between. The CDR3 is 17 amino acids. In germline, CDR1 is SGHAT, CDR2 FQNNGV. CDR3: CASSGPDGRSVNTEAFF. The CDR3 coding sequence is TGTGCCAGCAGCGGCCCGGACGGACGATCGGTGAACACTGAAGCTTTCTTT.